This note documents a single T cell receptor (beta chain) sequence. Germline lookup yields CDR1 MNHEY and CDR2 SVGAGI. The junction had 10 bases not matched to a gene; V was cut back by 2 bases and J by 8 bases. The CDR3 spans 15 residues. These data originate in a study of blood T cell repertoires in COVID-19. Overall study: Nucleic acid was either cDNA or gDNA, and it came from T cells, B-cell-depleted T cells, or PBMCs.

The protocol was immunoSEQ multiplex PCR, while the TCRdb copy is restricted to in-frame clones and leaves out a portion. The sample carries under 500,000 clones, nearly 90% recorded once. This chain joins TRBV6-5 and TRBJ1-2, with TRBD1 identical over 8 bases. Sample: PBMCs or T cells enriched from blood (not recorded which). The TCR comes from a woman younger than 35 with acute COVID-19. CDR3 DNA: TGTGCCAGCAGTTACGACAATCAGGGGGCAAGAGGCTACACCTTC. Amino acid sequence: CASSYDNQGARGYTF.